This T cell receptor beta chain originates from a study of blood T cell repertoires in COVID-19. The overall study: Nucleic acid was either cDNA or gDNA, and it came from T cells, B-cell-depleted T cells, or PBMCs.

This CDR3 is 16 amino acids long. The V end lost 5 bases, the J end lost 3 bases, and 19 bases lay between the germline ends. The germline V gene has CDR1 MNHEY and CDR2 SMNVEV (reference sequence). Original data processing: Reference gene primer amplification yielded estimated nucleated cell counts. Some clones are missing from TCRdb's copy, which holds only in-frame ones; the method was immunoSEQ multiplex PCR. From that table come the V and J calls and clone size; the DNA was used to work out D and trimming. Here the sample spans about 250,000 clones, 85% to 90% being singletons. The sequenced material came from peripheral blood. This chain links TRBV27 with TRBJ1-2, with D perhaps matching TRBD1 (5 bases). The receptor was isolated from a man aged 25 to 40 with acute or convalescent COVID-19. The CDR3 here is CASSTWGGRGDYGYTF. For the CDR3, the DNA is TGTGCCAGCAGTACTTGGGGCGGGAGGGGTGACTATGGCTACACCTTC.